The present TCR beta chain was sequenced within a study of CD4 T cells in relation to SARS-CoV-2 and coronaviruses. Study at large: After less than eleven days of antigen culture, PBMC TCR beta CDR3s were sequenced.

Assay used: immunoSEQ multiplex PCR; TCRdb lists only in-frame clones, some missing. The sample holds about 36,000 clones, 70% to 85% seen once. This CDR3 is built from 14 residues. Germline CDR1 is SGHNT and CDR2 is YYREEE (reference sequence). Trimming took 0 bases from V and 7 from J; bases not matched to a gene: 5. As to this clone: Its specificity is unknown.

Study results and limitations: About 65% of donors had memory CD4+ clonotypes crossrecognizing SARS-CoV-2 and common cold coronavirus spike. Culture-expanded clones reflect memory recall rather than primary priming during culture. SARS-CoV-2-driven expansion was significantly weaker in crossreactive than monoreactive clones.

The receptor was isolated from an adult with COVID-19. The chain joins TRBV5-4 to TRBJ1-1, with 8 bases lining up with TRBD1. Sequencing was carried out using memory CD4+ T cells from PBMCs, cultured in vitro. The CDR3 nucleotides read TGTGCCAGCAGCTTGGATACAGGGGGGGTTGAAGCTTTCTTT. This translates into CASSLDTGGVEAFF. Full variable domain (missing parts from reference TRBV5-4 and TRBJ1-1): ETGVTQSPTHLIKTRGQQVTLRCSSQSGHNTVSWYQQALGQGPQFIFQYYREEENGRGNFPPRFSGLQFPNYSSELNVNALELDDSALYLCASSLDTGGVEAFFGQGTRLTVV.